A single sample is the source of the 5 T cell receptor beta chains below, sequenced in a study of CD8 T cells in ankylosing spondylitis. A single record per CDR3 protein comes from TCRdb applying MiXCR to the 5' RACE reads. The sample has more than 650,000 distinct CDR3 sequences, around 11% seen once. Their antigens are not known. Whole-study results and caveats: About 8 highly homologous variants made up a TCR beta motif, and this motif appeared characteristic of ankylosing spondylitis blood.

Material for sequencing was blood, either unsorted or a sorted T cell fraction (not recorded which). The source is a male donor with ankylosing spondylitis.

The gene calls are TRBV9 and TRBJ1-3; TRBD1 matches at 7 bases. Germline V gene sequence: CDR1 SGDLS, CDR2 YYNGEE. The V segment lost 0 bases and the J segment 3 bases; nucleotides outside the gene matches: 9. CDR3 length: 17 residues. The CDR3, as DNA: TGTGCCAGCAGCGTAGCGTCCGGGACAGTCATTGGAAACACCATATATTTT. As protein: CASSVASGTVIGNTIYF.

This clonotype was picked up a small number of times. The V gene is TRBV20-1, the J gene TRBJ1-1; D gene unclear. The ends were cut back, 1 base at V and 7 bases at J, with 13 bases in the middle. CDR1 and CDR2 (germline): DFQATT, SNEGSKA (reference sequence). The CDR3 runs 13 residues. The CDR3 sequence: CSARVRGAGEAFF. CDR3 nucleotide sequence: TGCAGTGCTAGAGTGCGAGGAGCCGGTGAAGCTTTCTTT.

The V gene is TRBV5-1, the J gene TRBJ1-2, with TRBD1 identical over 7 bases. CDR1 and CDR2 from the germline V gene are SGHRS and YFSETQ. This CDR3 is 14 amino acids long. V was pared by 5 bases and J by 4 bases, with 8 bases of the junction left unmatched. CDR3 in DNA: TGCGCCAGCAGTTCATCCGGGACAGCCTATGGCTACACCTTC. Its protein is CASSSSGTAYGYTF.

CDR3 protein: CASSYGFETPQETQYF. CDR3 nucleotides: TGTGCCAGCAGTTATGGATTTGAGACACCTCAAGAGACCCAGTACTTC. V is TRBV28 and J is TRBJ2-5, with D unclear. V was clipped by 4 bases and J by 2 bases, with 17 bases between them. The CDR3 has 16 amino acids. Germline V gene lookup returns CDR1 MDHEN and CDR2 SYDVKM.

This clonotype was detected only a few times. The chain couples TRBV4-1 to TRBJ2-7; D is perhaps TRBD2 (5 bases). Germline assignment: CDR1 MGHRA and CDR2 YSYEKL. This CDR3 is built from 18 residues. V was cut by 6 bases and J by 5 bases, with 29 bases left in between. DNA of the CDR3: TGCGCCAGCAGTCGATCAAGGTCCGGCAGCGGTCAATTCAACGAGCAGTACTTC. This gives the protein CASSRSRSGSGQFNEQYF.